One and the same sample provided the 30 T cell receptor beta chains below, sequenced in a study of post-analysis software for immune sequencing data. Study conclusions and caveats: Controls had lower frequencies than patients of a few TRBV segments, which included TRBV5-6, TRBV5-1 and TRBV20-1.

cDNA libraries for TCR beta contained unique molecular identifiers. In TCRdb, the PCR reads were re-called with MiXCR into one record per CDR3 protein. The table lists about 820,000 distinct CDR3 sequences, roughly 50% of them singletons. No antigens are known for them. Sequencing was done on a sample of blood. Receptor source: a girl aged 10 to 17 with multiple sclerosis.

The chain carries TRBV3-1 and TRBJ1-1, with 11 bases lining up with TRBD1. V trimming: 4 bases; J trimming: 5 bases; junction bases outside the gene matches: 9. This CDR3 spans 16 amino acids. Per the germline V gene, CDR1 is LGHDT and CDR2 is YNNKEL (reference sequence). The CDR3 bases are TGTGCCAGCAGCCGGGGGACAGGGGGGGGGTGGACTGAAGCTTTCTTT. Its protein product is CASSRGTGGGWTEAFF.

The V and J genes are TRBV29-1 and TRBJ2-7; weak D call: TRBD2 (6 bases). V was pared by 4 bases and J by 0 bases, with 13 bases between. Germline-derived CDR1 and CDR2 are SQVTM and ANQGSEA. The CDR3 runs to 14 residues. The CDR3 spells CSVALARSSYEQYF. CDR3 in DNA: TGCAGCGTTGCACTAGCACGGAGCTCCTACGAGCAGTACTTC.

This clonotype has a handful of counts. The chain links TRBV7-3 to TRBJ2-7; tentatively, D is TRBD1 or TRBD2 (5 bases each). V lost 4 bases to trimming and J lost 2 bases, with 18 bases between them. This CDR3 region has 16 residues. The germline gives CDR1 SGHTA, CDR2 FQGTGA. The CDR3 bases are TGTGCCAGCAGCTCGTCTCCGGCCCGGGACCCCTACGAGCAGTACTTC. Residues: CASSSSPARDPYEQYF. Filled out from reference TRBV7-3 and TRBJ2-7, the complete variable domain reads GAGVSQTPSNKVTEKGKYVELRCDPISGHTALYWYRQSLGQGPEFLIYFQGTGAADDSGLPNDRFFAVRPEGSVSTLKIQRTERGDSAVYLCASSSSPARDPYEQYFGPGTRLTVT.

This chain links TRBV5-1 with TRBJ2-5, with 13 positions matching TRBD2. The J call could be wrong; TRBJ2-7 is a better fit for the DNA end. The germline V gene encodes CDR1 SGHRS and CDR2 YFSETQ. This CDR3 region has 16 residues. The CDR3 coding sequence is TGCGCCAGCAGCCTTTGGACTAGCGGGAGAAACCACGAGCAGTACTTC. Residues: CASSLWTSGRNHEQYF.

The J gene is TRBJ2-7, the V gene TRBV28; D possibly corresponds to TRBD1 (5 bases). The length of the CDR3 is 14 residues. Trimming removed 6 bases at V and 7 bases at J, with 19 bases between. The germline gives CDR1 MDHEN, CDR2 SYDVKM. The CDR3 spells CASRASGAPLEQYF. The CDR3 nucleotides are TGTGCCAGCAGAGCTTCTGGGGCCCCTTTAGAGCAGTACTTC.

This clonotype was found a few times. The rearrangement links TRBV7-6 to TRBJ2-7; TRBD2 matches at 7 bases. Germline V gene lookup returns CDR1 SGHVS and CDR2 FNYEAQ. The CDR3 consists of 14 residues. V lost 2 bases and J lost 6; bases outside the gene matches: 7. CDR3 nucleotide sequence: TGTGCCAGCAGCTTAAACGAACTAGCGAGCGAGCAGTACTTC. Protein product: CASSLNELASEQYF.

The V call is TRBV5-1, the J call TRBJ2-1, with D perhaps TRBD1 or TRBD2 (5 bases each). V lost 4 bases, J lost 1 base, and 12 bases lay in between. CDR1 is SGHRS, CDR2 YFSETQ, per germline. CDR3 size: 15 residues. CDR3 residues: CASSRSGASYNEQFF. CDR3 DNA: TGCGCCAGCAGCCGCTCCGGGGCTTCCTACAATGAGCAGTTCTTC.

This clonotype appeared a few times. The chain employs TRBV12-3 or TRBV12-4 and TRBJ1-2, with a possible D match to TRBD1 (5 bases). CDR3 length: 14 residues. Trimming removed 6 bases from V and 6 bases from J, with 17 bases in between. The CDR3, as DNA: TGTGCCAGCAGCCCCGGTCAAGGGGAGGATGGCTACACCTTC. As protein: CASSPGQGEDGYTF.

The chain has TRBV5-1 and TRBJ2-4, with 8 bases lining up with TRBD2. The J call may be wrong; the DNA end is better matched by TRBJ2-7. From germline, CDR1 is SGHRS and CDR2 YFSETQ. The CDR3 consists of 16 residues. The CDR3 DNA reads TGCGCCAGCAGCTCCGGGCGGATGGGACTAGGTTACGAGCAGTACTTC. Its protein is CASSSGRMGLGYEQYF.

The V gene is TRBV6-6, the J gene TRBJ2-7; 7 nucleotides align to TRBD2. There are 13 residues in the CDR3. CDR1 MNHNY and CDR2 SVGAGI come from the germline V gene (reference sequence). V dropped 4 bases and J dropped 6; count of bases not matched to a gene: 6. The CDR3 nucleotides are TGTGCCAGCAGTTCCGGGGAGGGTCGCGAGCAGTACTTC. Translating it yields CASSSGEGREQYF.

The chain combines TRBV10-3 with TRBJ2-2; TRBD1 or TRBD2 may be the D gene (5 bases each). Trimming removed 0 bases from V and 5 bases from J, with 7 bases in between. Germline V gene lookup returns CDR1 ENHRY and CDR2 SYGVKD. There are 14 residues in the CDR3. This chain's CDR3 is CAISESRGTGELFF. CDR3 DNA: TGTGCCATCAGTGAGTCGAGGGGTACCGGGGAGCTGTTTTTT.

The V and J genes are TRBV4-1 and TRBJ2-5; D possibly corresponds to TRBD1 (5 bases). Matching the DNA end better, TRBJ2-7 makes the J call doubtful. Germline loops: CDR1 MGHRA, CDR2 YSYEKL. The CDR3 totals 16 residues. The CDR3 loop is CASSQGPGNQRYEQYF. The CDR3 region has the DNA TGCGCCAGCAGCCAAGGGCCAGGGAATCAGCGCTACGAGCAGTACTTC.

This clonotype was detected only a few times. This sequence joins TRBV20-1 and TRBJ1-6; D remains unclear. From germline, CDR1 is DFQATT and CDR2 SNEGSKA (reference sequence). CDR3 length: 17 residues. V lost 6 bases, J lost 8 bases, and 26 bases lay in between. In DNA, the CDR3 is TGCAGTGCGCTAGGTGCCACACCCGGCGGGATAGATTCACCCCTCCACTTT. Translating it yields CSALGATPGGIDSPLHF.

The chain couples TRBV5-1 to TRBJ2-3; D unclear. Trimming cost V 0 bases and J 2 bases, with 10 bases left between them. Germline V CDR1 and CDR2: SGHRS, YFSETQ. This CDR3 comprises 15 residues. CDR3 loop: CASSLAIGFTDTQYF. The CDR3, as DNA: TGCGCCAGCAGCTTGGCCATAGGGTTCACAGATACGCAGTATTTT.

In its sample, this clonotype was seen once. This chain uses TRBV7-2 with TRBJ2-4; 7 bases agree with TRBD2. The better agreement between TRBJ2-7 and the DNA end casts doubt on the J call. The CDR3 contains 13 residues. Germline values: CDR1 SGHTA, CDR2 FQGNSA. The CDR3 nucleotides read TGTGCCAGCAGCACCGTCGGGGGGTACGAGCAGTACTTC. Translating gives CASSTVGGYEQYF.

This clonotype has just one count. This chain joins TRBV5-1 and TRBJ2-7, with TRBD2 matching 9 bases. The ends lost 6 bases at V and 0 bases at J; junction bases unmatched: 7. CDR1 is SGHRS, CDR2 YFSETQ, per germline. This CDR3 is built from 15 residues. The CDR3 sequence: CASTLGREGSYEQYF. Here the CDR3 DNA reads TGCGCCAGCACCCTCGGGCGGGAGGGCTCCTACGAGCAGTACTTC.

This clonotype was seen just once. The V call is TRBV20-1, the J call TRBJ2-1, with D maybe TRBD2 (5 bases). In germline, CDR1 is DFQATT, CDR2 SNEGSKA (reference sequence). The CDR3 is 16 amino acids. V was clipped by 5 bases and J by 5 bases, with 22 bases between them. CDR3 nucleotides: TGCAGTGCTCGCTCTCCCGGTCCGCAGGAGGACAATGAGCAGTTCTTC. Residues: CSARSPGPQEDNEQFF.

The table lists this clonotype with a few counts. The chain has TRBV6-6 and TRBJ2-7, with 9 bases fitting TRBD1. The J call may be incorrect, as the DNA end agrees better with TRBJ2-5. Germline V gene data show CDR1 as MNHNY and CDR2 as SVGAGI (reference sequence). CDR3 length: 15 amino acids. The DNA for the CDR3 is TGTGCCAGTAGGCAAACACAGGGGGCGGGAGAGACCCAGTACTTC. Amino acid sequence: CASRQTQGAGETQYF.

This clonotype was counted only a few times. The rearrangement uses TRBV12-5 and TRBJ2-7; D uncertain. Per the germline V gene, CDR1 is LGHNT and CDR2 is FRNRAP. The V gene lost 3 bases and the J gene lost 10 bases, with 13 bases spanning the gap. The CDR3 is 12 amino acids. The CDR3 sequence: CASGFPGSTQYF. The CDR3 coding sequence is TGTGCTAGTGGTTTTCCCGGGTCCACCCAGTACTTC.

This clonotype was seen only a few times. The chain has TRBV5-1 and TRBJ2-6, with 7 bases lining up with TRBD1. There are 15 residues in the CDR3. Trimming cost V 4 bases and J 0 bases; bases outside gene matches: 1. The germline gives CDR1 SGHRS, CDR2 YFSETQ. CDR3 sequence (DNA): TGCGCCAGCAGCCGGGACAGCTCTGGGGCCAACGTCCTGACTTTC. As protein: CASSRDSSGANVLTF.

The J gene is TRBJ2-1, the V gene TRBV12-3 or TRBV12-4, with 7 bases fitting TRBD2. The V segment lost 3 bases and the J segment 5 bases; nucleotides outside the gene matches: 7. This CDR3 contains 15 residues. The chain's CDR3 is CASSFAGVENNEQFF. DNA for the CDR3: TGTGCCAGCAGTTTTGCGGGGGTGGAAAACAATGAGCAGTTCTTC.

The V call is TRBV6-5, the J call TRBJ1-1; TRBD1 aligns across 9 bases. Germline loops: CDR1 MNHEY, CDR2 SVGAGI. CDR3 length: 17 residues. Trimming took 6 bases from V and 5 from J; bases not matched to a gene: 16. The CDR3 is CASSLRAFTGGATEAFF. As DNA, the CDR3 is TGTGCCAGCAGCCTAAGGGCTTTTACAGGGGGCGCAACTGAAGCTTTCTTT.

This CDR3 is CSARGPIPPEAFF. The CDR3 DNA reads as TGCAGTGCTAGGGGCCCGATCCCCCCCGAAGCTTTCTTT. The chain recombines TRBV20-1 with TRBJ1-1; D gene ambiguous. Trimming took 3 bases from V and 8 from J, leaving 16 bases between them. From germline, CDR1 is DFQATT and CDR2 SNEGSKA (reference sequence). The CDR3 spans 13 residues.

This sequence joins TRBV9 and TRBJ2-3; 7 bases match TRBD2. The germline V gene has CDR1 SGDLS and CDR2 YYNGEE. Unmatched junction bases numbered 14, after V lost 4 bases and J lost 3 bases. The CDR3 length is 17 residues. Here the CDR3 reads CASSLMGRERGTDTQYF. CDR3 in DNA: TGTGCCAGCAGCCTCATGGGGCGGGAGAGGGGTACAGATACGCAGTATTTT.

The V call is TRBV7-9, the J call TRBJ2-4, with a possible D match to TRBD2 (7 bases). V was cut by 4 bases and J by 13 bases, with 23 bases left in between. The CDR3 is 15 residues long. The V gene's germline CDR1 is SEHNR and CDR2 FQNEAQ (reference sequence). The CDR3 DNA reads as TGTGCCAGCAGCTCGGAACAGGGAGGATCGCGGGAGCAGTACTTC. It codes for CASSSEQGGSREQYF.

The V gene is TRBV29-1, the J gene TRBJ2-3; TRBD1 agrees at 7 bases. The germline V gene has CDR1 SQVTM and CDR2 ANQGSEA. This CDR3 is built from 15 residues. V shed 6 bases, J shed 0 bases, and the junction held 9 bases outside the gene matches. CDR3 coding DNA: TGCAGCGTCTACCAGGGACAGTCTAGCACAGATACGCAGTATTTT. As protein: CSVYQGQSSTDTQYF.

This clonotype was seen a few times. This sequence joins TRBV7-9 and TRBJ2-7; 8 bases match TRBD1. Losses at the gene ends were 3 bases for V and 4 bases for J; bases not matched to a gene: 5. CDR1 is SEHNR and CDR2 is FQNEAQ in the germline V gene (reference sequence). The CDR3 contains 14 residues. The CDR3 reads CASSLQGAQYEQYF. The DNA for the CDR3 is TGTGCCAGCAGCTTGCAGGGGGCGCAGTACGAGCAGTACTTC.

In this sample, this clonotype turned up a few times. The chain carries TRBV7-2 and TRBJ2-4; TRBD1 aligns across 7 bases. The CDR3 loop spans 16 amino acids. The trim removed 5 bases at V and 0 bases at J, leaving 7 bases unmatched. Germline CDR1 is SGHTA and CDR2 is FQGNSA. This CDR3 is CASSPRGLLAKNIQYF. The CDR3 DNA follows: TGTGCCAGCAGCCCGAGGGGGCTACTAGCCAAAAACATTCAGTACTTC.

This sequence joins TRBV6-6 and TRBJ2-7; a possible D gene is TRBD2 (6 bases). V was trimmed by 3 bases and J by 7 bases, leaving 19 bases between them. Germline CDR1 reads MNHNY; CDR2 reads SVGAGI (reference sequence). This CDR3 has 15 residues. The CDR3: CASSYGGTYCNEQYF. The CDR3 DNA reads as TGTGCCAGCAGTTATGGGGGGACGTACTGCAATGAGCAGTACTTC.

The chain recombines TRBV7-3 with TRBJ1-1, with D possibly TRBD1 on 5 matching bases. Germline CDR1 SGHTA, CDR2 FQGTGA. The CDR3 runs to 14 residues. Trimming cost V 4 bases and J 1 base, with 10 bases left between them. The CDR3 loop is CASSSGLENTEAFF. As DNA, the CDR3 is TGTGCCAGCAGCTCAGGGCTGGAGAACACTGAAGCTTTCTTT.